The next 21 T cell receptor beta chains were all read from a single sample in a study of response to subunit inactivated influenza vaccine. TCRdb reprocessed the RT-PCR reads with MiXCR, giving one entry per CDR3 protein. The table records about 620,000 distinct CDR3 sequences, roughly 12% of them present only once. These data were also filed under a second study, of T cells expressing NK-cell markers. As reported in that work: For TCR beta, cDNA was produced by 5'RACE template switching with UMIs.

Sequencing was performed on PBMCs from blood, taken on the day of vaccination. The receptors shown here come from a man in his fifties or sixties who received an inactivated influenza vaccine.

J is TRBJ2-3 and V is TRBV3-1; D is unresolved. CDR1 LGHDT and CDR2 YNNKEL come from the germline V gene (reference sequence). The CDR3 covers 16 residues. V gave up 0 bases and J gave up 5 bases, with 15 bases separating them. In DNA, the CDR3 is TGTGCCAGCAGCCAAGAGGAATGGGGAACTCAAGATACGCAGTATTTT. Its translation: CASSQEEWGTQDTQYF.

This chain uses TRBV15 with TRBJ1-1; 7 bases are a match to TRBD1. With V trimmed by 0 bases and J by 4 bases, 5 bases remained unmatched. The CDR3 loop spans 15 amino acids. Germline V gene sequence: CDR1 LNHNV, CDR2 YYDKDF (reference sequence). The CDR3: CATSRDLGGGTEAFF. The CDR3 DNA follows: TGTGCCACCAGCAGAGATTTAGGGGGCGGCACTGAAGCTTTCTTT.

This clonotype has ten or more counts. The chain joins TRBV4-3 to TRBJ1-1, with D perhaps TRBD1 (6 bases). The CDR3 runs 15 residues. Germline values: CDR1 LGHNA, CDR2 YSLEER. The ends were cut back, 4 bases at V and 0 bases at J, with 12 bases in the middle. The CDR3 reads CASSPSRGMNTEAFF. In DNA form, the CDR3 reads TGCGCCAGCAGCCCTAGCAGGGGTATGAACACTGAAGCTTTCTTT.

The chain recombines TRBV27 with TRBJ2-7; 7 bases map to TRBD1. Losses at the gene ends were 5 bases for V and 3 bases for J; bases not matched to a gene: 4. Germline CDR1 MNHEY, CDR2 SMNVEV (reference sequence). There are 13 residues in the CDR3. The CDR3 DNA follows: TGTGCCAGCAGTATGACAGGGAACTACGAGCAGTACTTC. It yields the protein CASSMTGNYEQYF.

The CDR3 is CSARVPGQGTNTEAFF. CDR3 coding DNA: TGCAGTGCTAGGGTCCCGGGACAGGGGACGAACACTGAAGCTTTCTTT. The gene calls are TRBV20-1 and TRBJ1-1; 10 nucleotides agree with TRBD1. This CDR3 has 16 amino acids. V gave up 3 bases and J gave up 1 base; unmatched junction bases: 8. Per the germline V gene, CDR1 is DFQATT and CDR2 is SNEGSKA (reference sequence).

The chain employs TRBV24-1 and TRBJ2-4, with D possibly being TRBD1 or TRBD2 (5 bases each). Deletions cut 7 bases from V and 3 bases from J, with 12 bases between. Germline V gives CDR1 KGHDR, CDR2 SFDVKD. CDR3 length: 14 amino acids. The CDR3 DNA sequence: TGTGCCACCAGCCCCCGGGACGGCAAAAACATTCAGTACTTC. Encoded protein: CATSPRDGKNIQYF.

This chain uses TRBV12-3 or TRBV12-4 with TRBJ1-4; D not certain. The CDR3 spans 13 residues. The V end lost 3 bases, the J end lost 6 bases, and 8 bases lay between the germline ends. CDR3 nucleotides: TGTGCCAGCAGTTTGTGGGGAGATGAAAAACTGTTTTTT. This encodes CASSLWGDEKLFF.

This clonotype has a handful of counts. The chain links TRBV20-1 to TRBJ2-2, with 8 bases lining up with TRBD2. Germline CDR1 DFQATT, CDR2 SNEGSKA (reference sequence). V shed 3 bases, J shed 0 bases, and the junction held 9 bases outside the gene matches. This CDR3 region has 17 residues. This chain's CDR3 is CSARLSAGAANTGELFF. The CDR3 DNA sequence: TGCAGTGCTAGGCTCTCAGCGGGGGCTGCGAACACCGGGGAGCTGTTTTTT.

The chain couples TRBV20-1 to TRBJ2-2; tentative D call: TRBD1 (6 bases). This CDR3 is 14 amino acids long. Germline lookup yields CDR1 DFQATT and CDR2 SNEGSKA (reference sequence). The CDR3, as DNA: TGCAGCAGTCCTCAGGGGACGAACACCGGGGAGCTGTTTTTT. Protein sequence: CSSPQGTNTGELFF.

This clonotype occurred a few times. The V call is TRBV12-3 or TRBV12-4, the J call TRBJ2-2, with 12 positions matching TRBD2. This CDR3 comprises 16 residues. Trimming at V came to 6 bases and at J to 3 bases, leaving 5 bases not matched to a gene. CDR3 in DNA: TGTGCCAGCAGACTAACTAGCGGGGGGCACACCGGGGAGCTGTTTTTT. Amino acid sequence: CASRLTSGGHTGELFF.

In nucleotides, the CDR3 is TGTGCCAGCAGCCTTGCCAACGACAGGGGAGAGACCCAGTACTTC. Translation gives CASSLANDRGETQYF. This chain links TRBV12-3 or TRBV12-4 with TRBJ2-5, with TRBD1 matching over 8 bases. V shed 6 bases and J 4 bases; nucleotides not matched to a gene: 10. CDR3 length equals 15 residues.

This clonotype was detected only a few times. V is TRBV24-1 and J is TRBJ1-2; 8 nucleotides align to TRBD1. The CDR3 covers 15 residues. V gave up 5 bases and J gave up 2 bases; unmatched junction bases: 6. Germline V gene lookup returns CDR1 KGHDR and CDR2 SFDVKD. CDR3 residues: CATSASRTGNYGYTF. In nucleotides, the CDR3 is TGTGCCACCAGTGCCAGCAGGACAGGGAACTATGGCTACACCTTC.

This clonotype was detected a few times. This chain uses TRBV20-1 with TRBJ1-6; TRBD1 matches at 8 bases. The CDR3 is made up of 14 amino acids. The ends lost 5 bases at V and 7 bases at J; junction bases unmatched: 7. Germline assignment: CDR1 DFQATT and CDR2 SNEGSKA (reference sequence). CDR3 protein: CSAEDRAGNSPLHF. As DNA, the CDR3 is TGCAGTGCTGAGGACAGGGCGGGGAATTCACCCCTCCACTTT.

This clonotype turned up a few times. The rearrangement links TRBV18 to TRBJ1-1, with D perhaps matching TRBD1 (6 bases). Germline V gene sequence: CDR1 KGHSH, CDR2 LQKENI. The CDR3 runs 14 residues. Trimming removed 2 bases at V and 1 base at J, with 8 bases between. CDR3: CASSPGGRNTEAFF. CDR3 nucleotides: TGTGCCAGCTCACCAGGGGGGCGGAACACTGAAGCTTTCTTT.

The chain carries TRBV10-3 and TRBJ2-1; TRBD1 is a possible D gene (6 bases). The ends were cut back, 10 bases at V and 4 bases at J, with 20 bases in the middle. Germline CDR1 and CDR2: ENHRY and SYGVKD. The CDR3 has 15 amino acids. The CDR3 reads CATRNIGGSYNEQFF. The CDR3 nucleotides read TGTGCCACGCGGAATATAGGGGGATCATACAATGAGCAGTTCTTC.

The CDR3, as DNA: TGTGCCAGCAGCCGATGGCCGGGACAGGGGGAGACCCAGTACTTC. Translation: CASSRWPGQGETQYF. The rearrangement joins TRBV7-2 to TRBJ2-5; 10 nucleotides match TRBD1. This CDR3 has 15 amino acids. CDR1 and CDR2 from the germline V gene are SGHTA and FQGNSA. Losses at the gene ends were 5 bases for V and 5 bases for J; bases not matched to a gene: 8.

This clonotype was seen only a few times. The rearrangement uses TRBV7-6 and TRBJ2-7; 7 bases map to TRBD1. J was trimmed by 0 bases and V by 5 bases; bases with no gene match: 4. This CDR3 spans 14 amino acids. Germline values: CDR1 SGHVS, CDR2 FNYEAQ. The CDR3 DNA follows: TGTGCCAGCAGCCGGGGACAGAACTCCTACGAGCAGTACTTC. It yields the protein CASSRGQNSYEQYF.

This clonotype occurred a few times. This rearrangement joins TRBV6-5 to TRBJ1-2; unclear D gene. The CDR3 has 12 residues. Germline CDR1 MNHEY, CDR2 SVGAGI. V was cut by 6 bases and J by 8 bases, with 13 bases left in between. The CDR3 DNA reads as TGTGCCAGCAGGCCCACAGAGGGAGGCTACACCTTC. Its translation is CASRPTEGGYTF.

V usage is TRBV6-2 or TRBV6-3 and J usage is TRBJ2-7; 11 bases agree with TRBD2. CDR1 MNHEY and CDR2 SVGEGT come from the germline V gene. The ends lost 6 bases at V and 0 bases at J; junction bases unmatched: 7. CDR3 length equals 16 residues. CDR3 sequence (DNA): TGTGCCAGCAGGAGACTAGCGGGAATCCTCTCCTACGAGCAGTACTTC. As protein: CASRRLAGILSYEQYF.

This clonotype occurred many times. The rearrangement links TRBV12-3 or TRBV12-4 to TRBJ1-4, with a tentative D call TRBD1 (5 bases). CDR3 length: 13 amino acids. Trimming cost V 7 bases and J 7 bases, with 13 bases left between them. CDR3 in amino acids: CASIRTGGEKLFF. For the CDR3, the DNA is TGTGCCAGCATCCGGACCGGGGGTGAAAAACTGTTTTTT.

The chain combines TRBV12-3 or TRBV12-4 with TRBJ2-5; D unresolved. This CDR3 has 13 residues. Trimming pared 5 bases from V and 5 bases from J, leaving 12 bases between. Here the CDR3 DNA reads TGTGCCAGCAGTGTCAACAGAAAGGAGACCCAGTACTTC. Protein: CASSVNRKETQYF.